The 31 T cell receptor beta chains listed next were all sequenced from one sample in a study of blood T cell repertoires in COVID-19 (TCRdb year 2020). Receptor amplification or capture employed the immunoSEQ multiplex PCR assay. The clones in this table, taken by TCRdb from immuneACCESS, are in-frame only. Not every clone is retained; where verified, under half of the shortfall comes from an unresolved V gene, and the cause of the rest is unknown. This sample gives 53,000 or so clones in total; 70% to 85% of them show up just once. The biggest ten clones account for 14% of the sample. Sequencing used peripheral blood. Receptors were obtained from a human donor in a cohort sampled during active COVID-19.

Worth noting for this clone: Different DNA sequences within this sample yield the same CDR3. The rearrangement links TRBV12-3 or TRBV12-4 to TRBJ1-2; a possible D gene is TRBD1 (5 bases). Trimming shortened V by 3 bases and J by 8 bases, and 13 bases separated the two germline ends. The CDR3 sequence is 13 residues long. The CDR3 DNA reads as TGTGCCAGCAGTTTTGTCAGGGAAGGGGGCTACACCTTC. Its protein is CASSFVREGGYTF.

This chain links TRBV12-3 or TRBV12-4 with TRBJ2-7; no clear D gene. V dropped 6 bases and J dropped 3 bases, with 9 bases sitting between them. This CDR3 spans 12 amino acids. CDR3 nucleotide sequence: TGTGCCAGCAGCCCGTCAGGCTACGAGCAGTACTTC. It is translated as CASSPSGYEQYF.

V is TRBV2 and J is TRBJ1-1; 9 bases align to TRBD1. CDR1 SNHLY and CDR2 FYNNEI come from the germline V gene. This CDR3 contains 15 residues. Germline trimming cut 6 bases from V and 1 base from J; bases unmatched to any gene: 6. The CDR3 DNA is TGTGCCAGCAGGGACAGGGGATTAGGGAACACTGAAGCTTTCTTT. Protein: CASRDRGLGNTEAFF. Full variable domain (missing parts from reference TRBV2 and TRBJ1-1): EPEVTQTPSHQVTQMGQEVILRCVPISNHLYFYWYRQILGQKVEFLVSFYNNEISEKSEIFDDQFSVERPDGSNFTLKIRSTKLEDSAMYFCASRDRGLGNTEAFFGQGTRLTVV.

CDR3 sequence (DNA): TGTGCCAGCAGCCCAGGTCTGCGGGAGGAGACCCAGTACTTC. This translates into CASSPGLREETQYF. The J gene is TRBJ2-5, the V gene TRBV9, with 7 bases matching TRBD2. The junction had 8 bases not matched to a gene; V was cut back by 4 bases and J by 5 bases. CDR1 is SGDLS and CDR2 is YYNGEE in the germline V gene. The CDR3 runs 14 residues.

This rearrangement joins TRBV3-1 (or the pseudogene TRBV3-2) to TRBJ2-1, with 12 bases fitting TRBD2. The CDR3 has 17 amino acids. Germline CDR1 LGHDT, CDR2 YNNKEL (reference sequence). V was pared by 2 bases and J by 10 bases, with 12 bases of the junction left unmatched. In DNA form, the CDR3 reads TGTGCCAGCAGCCAAACCTGGCTAGCGGGAGGGCCTCGAGAGCAGTTCTTC. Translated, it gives CASSQTWLAGGPREQFF.

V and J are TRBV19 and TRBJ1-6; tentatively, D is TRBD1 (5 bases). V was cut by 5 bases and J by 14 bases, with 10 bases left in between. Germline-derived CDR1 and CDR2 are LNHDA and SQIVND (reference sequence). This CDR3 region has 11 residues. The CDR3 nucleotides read TGTGCCAGTAGTGCCGGGACTGCCCTCCACTTT. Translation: CASSAGTALHF.

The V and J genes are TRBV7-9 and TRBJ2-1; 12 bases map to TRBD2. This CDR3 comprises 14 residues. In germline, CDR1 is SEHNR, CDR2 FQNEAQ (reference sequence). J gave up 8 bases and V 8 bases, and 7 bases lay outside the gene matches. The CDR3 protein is CASGPSGRAYEQFF. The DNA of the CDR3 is TGTGCCAGCGGACCTAGCGGGAGGGCGTATGAGCAGTTCTTC.

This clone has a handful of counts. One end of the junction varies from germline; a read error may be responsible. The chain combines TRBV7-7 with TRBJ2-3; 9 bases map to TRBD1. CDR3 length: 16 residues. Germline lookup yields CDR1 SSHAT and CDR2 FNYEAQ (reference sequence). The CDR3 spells CASSSRDRENGDTQYF. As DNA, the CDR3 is TGTGCTAGCAGCTCCCGGGACAGGGAGAATGGAGATACGCAGTATTTT.

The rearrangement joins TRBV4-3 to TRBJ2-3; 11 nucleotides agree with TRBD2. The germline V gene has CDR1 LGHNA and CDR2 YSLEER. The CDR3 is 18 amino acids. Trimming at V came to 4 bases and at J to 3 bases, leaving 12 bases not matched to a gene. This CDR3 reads CASSRDEASGGTTDTQYF. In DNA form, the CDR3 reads TGCGCCAGCAGCCGTGACGAGGCTAGCGGGGGGACGACAGATACGCAGTATTTT.

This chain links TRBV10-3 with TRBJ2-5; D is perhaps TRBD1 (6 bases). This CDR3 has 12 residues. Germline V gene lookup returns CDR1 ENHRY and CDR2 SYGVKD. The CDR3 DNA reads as TGTGCTTCGGGCAGGGGATTGGAGACCCAGTACTTC. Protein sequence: CASGRGLETQYF.

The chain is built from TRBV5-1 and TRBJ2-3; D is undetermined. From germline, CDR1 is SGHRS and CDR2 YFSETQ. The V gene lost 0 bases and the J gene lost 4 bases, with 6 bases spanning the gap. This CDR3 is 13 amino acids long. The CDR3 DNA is TGCGCCAGCAGCTTGGGGCGGCCAGATACGCAGTATTTT. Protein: CASSLGRPDTQYF.

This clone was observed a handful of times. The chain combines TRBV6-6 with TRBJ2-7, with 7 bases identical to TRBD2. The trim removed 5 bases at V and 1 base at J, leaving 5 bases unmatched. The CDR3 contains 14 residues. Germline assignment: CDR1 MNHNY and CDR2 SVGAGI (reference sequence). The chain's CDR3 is CASSAWEGSYEQYF. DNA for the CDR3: TGTGCCAGCAGTGCTTGGGAGGGGTCCTACGAGCAGTACTTC.

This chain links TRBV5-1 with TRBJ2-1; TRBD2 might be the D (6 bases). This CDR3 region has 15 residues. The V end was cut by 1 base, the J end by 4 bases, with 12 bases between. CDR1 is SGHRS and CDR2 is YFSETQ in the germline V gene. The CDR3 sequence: CASSLTGETYNEQFF. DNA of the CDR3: TGCGCCAGCAGCTTGACGGGAGAAACTTACAATGAGCAGTTCTTC.

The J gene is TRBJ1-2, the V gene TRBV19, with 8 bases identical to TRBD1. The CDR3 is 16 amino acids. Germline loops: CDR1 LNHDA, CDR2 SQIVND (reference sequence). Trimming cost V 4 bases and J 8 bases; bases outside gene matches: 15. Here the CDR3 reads CASSTDRGRAIGGYTF. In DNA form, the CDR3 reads TGTGCCAGTAGTACAGACAGGGGAAGAGCTATTGGCGGCTACACCTTC.

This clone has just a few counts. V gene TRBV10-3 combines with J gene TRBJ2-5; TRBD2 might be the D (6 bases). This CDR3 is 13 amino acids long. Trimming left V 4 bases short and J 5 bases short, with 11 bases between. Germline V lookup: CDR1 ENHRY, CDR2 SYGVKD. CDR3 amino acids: CAISVWAGETQYF. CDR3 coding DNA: TGTGCCATCAGTGTATGGGCGGGGGAGACCCAGTACTTC.

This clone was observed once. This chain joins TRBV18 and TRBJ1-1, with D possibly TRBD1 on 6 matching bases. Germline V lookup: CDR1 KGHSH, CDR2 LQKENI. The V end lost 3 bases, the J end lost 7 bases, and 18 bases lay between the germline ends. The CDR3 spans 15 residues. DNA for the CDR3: TGTGCCAGCTCACCCATTCAGGGGTACATGGGTGAAGCTTTCTTT. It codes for CASSPIQGYMGEAFF.

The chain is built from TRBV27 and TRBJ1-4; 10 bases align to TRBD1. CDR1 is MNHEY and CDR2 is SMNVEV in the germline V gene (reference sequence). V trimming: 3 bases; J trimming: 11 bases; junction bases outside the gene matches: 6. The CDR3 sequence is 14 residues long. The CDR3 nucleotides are TGTGCCAGCAGTTTCCGGGACAGGGGAGGGAAACTGTTTTTT. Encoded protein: CASSFRDRGGKLFF.

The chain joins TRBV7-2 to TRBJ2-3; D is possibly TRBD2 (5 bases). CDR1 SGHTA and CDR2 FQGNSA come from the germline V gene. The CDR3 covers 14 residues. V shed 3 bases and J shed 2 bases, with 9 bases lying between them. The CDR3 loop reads CASSFLASTDTQYF. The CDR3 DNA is TGTGCCAGCAGCTTCCTAGCATCCACAGATACGCAGTATTTT.

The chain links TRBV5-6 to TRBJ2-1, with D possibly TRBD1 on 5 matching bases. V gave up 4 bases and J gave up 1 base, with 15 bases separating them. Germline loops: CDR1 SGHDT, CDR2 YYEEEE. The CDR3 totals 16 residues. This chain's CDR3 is CASSEGVLRSYNEQFF. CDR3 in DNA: TGTGCCAGCAGCGAAGGGGTATTACGATCCTACAATGAGCAGTTCTTC.

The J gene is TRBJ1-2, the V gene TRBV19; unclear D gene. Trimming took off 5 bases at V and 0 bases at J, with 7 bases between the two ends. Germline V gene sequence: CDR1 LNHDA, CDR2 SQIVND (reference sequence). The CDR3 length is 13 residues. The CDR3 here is CASSQRANYGYTF. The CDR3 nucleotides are TGTGCCAGTAGTCAGAGGGCTAACTATGGCTACACCTTC.

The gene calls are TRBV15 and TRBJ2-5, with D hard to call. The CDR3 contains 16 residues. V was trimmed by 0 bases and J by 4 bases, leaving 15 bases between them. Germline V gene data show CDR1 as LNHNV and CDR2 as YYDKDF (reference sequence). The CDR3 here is CATSRELRSTIETQYF. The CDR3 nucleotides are TGTGCCACCAGCAGAGAACTCCGGTCAACCATAGAGACCCAGTACTTC.

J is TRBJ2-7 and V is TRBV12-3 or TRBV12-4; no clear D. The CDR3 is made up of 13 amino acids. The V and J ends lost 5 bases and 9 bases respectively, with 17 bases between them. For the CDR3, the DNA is TGTGCCAGCAGTCAAAAGCCCCGGTCCGGGCAGTACTTC. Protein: CASSQKPRSGQYF.

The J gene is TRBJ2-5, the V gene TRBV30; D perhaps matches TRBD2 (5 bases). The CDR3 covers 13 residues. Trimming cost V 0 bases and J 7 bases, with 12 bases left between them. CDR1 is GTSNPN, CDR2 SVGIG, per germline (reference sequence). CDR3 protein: CAWSVVEGGTQYF. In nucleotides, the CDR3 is TGTGCCTGGAGTGTAGTAGAGGGCGGGACCCAGTACTTC.

CDR3 sequence: CASKSRPNNSPLHF. The CDR3 bases are TGTGCCAGCAAAAGCAGGCCTAATAATTCACCCCTCCACTTT. This rearrangement joins TRBV21-1 to TRBJ1-6; whether TRBD1, the table's D call, matches the DNA was not checked. TRBV21-1 represents a pseudogene. There are 14 residues in the CDR3.

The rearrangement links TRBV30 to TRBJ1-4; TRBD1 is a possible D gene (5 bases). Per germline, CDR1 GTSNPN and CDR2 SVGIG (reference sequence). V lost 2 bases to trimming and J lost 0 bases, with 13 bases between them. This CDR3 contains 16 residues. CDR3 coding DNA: TGTGCCTGGAGTCTGTGGGGCGACACAACTAATGAAAAACTGTTTTTT. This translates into CAWSLWGDTTNEKLFF. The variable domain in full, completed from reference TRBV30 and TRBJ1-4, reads SQTIHQWPATLVQPVGSPLSLECTVEGTSNPNLYWYRQAAGRGLQLLFYSVGIGQISSEVPQNLSASRPQDRQFILSSKKLLLSDSGFYLCAWSLWGDTTNEKLFFGSGTQLSVL.

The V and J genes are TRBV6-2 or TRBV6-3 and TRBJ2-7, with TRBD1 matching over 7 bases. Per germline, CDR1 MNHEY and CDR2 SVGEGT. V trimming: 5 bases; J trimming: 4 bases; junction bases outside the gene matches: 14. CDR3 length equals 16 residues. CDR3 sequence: CASSPGTALLPYEQYF. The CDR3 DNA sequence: TGTGCCAGCAGTCCGGGGACAGCCCTATTACCATACGAGCAGTACTTC.

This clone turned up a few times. The CDR3 nucleotides read TGTGCCAGCAGTGAAGGCCGACTAGCGGGGGGGCAGGATGAGCAGTTCTTC. This translates into CASSEGRLAGGQDEQFF. This chain links TRBV6-1 with TRBJ2-1; 14 positions agree with TRBD2. The CDR3 totals 17 residues. V was clipped by 1 base and J by 8 bases; unmatched bases: 7. Per the germline V gene, CDR1 is MNHNS and CDR2 is SASEGT.

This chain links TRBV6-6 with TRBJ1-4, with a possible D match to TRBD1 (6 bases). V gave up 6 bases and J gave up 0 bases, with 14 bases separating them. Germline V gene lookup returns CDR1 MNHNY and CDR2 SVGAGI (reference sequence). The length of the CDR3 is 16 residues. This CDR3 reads CASRSQGGATNEKLFF. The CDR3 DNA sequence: TGTGCCAGCAGATCACAGGGAGGGGCAACTAATGAAAAACTGTTTTTT.

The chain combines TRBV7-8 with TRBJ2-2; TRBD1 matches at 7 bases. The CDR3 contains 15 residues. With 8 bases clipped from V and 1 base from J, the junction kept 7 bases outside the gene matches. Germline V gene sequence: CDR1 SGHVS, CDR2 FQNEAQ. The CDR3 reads CASQTGTVNTGELFF. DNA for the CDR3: TGTGCCAGCCAAACCGGGACAGTGAACACCGGGGAGCTGTTTTTT.

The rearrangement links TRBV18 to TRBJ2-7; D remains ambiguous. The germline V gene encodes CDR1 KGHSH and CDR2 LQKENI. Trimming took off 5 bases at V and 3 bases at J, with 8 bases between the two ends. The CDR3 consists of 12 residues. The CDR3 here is CASSGHSYEQYF. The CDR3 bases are TGTGCCAGCTCAGGCCACAGCTACGAGCAGTACTTC. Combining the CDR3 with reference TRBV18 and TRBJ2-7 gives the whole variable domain NAGVMQNPRHLVRRRGQEARLRCSPMKGHSHVYWYRQLPEEGLKFMVYLQKENIIDESGMPKERFSAEFPKEGPSILRIQQVVRGDSAAYFCASSGHSYEQYFGPGTRLTVT.

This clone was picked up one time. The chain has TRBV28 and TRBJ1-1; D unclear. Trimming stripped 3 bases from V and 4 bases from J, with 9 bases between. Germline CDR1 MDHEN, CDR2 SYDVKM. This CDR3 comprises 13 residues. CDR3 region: CASSLKWATEAFF. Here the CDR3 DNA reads TGTGCCAGCAGTTTGAAGTGGGCCACTGAAGCTTTCTTT. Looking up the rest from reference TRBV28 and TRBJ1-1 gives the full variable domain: DVKVTQSSRYLVKRTGEKVFLECVQDMDHENMFWYRQDPGLGLRLIYFSYDVKMKEKGDIPEGYSVSREKKERFSLILESASTNQTSMYLCASSLKWATEAFFGQGTRLTVV.